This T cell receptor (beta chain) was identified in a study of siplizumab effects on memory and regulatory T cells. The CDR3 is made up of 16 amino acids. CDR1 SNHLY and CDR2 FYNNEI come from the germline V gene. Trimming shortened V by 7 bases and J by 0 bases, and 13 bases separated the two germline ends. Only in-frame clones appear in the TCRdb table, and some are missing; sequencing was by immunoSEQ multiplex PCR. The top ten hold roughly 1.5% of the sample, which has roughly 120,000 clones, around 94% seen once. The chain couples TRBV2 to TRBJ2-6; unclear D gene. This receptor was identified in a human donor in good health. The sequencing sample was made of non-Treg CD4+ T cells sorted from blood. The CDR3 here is CASMMRQNSGANVLTF. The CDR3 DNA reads TGTGCCAGCATGATGCGACAAAACTCTGGGGCCAACGTCCTGACTTTC. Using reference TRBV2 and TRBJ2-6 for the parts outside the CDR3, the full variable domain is EPEVTQTPSHQVTQMGQEVILRCVPISNHLYFYWYRQILGQKVEFLVSFYNNEISEKSEIFDDQFSVERPDGSNFTLKIRSTKLEDSAMYFCASMMRQNSGANVLTFGAGSRLTVL.